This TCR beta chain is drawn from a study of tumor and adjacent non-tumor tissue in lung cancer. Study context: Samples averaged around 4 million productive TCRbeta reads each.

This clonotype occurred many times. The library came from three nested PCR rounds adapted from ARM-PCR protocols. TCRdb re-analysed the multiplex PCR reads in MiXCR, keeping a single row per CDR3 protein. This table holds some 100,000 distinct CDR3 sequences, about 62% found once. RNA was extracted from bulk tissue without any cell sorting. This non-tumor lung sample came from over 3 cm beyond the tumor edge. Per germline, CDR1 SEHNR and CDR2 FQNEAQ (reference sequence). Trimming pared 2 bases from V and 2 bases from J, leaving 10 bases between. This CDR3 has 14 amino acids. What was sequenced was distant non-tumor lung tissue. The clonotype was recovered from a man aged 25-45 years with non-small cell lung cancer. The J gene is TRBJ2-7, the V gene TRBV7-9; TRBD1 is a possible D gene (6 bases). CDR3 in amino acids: CASSLRTDTYEQYF. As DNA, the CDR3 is TGTGCCAGCAGCTTACGGACAGATACCTACGAGCAGTACTTC. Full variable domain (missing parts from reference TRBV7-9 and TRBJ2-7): DTGVSQNPRHKITKRGQNVTFRCDPISEHNRLYWYRQTLGQGPEFLTYFQNEAQLEKSRLLSDRFSAERPKGSFSTLEIQRTEQGDSAMYLCASSLRTDTYEQYFGPGTRLTVT.